Detailed here is one T cell receptor beta chain. A few counts support this clone. This clone's antigen is unknown. No much larger clonotype is one base removed from it; base qualities were not supplied. These data belong to a study of beta chain features in type 1 diabetes (dated by TCRdb to the late 2010s). Study-level background: Patients and healthy donors did not differ in mean age, gender distribution, total cell number or subset yield. The study compared TCRB repertoires of sorted circulating CD4+ T cell subsets between recently diagnosed type 1 diabetes patients and matched healthy donors. Whereas all 30 or so donors provided naive and central memory subsets, regulatory and stem cell-like memory subsets were isolated from just 8 patients and about 8 healthy donors. Across all samples, 90 million to 130 million sorted cells were examined, and cell number per subset correlated strongly with RNA yield.

The entire amount of isolated RNA was reverse transcribed using the High Capacity cDNA Reverse Transcription Kit, so the sequenced TCRB transcripts were expressed ones. Naive, central memory and regulatory T cell samples underwent deep immunoSEQ sequencing, averaging about 3.57 million total reads per sample. Sorted cells were lysed in RLT buffer and RNA was extracted with DNase-treated RNeasy Micro or Mini kits, depending on cell number. Each cell subset was processed separately to prevent cross-contamination, with patient and healthy donor samples processed together. Using the immunoSEQ multiplex PCR, TCRB sequences were amplified from cDNA into 87-bp fragments spanning the CDR3 region. Sequencing of the amplicons was done on the Illumina HiSeq platform. In the authors' own workflow: PCR bias was computationally corrected using synthetic template baselines, reads within Hamming distance 2 were collapsed, and singletons that could not be merged were discarded. By aligning reads against IMGT, V, D and J genes, CDR3 length, and insertions or deletions at six rearrangement sites were assigned. Clonotype counts were normalized to sorted cell number within each subset before computing true diversity and Gini coefficients with the tcR R package. The overlap coefficient, calculated on TCRB nucleotide sequences, was used to measure repertoire sharing. As a proxy for the pre-selection repertoire, out-of-frame TCRB sequences from naive cells were analyzed. Drawn from immuneACCESS, this table holds only the in-frame rearrangements with V and J called that TCRdb kept. Clones are partly lost; checked studies trace under half to an unresolved V gene and leave the rest unexplained. The DNA gave D and trimming, while V, J and clone size come from that table. The sample profile shows a few hundred thousand clones; approximately 12% of them were found once. The ten largest account for roughly 0.015% of the sample.

From each donor, a single peripheral blood sample of approximately 110 mL on average was drawn into heparinised tubes. Naive, central memory, regulatory and stem cell-like memory CD4+ T cells were sorted on a BD FACSAria II using a panel including CD45RO, CCR7, CD25, CD127, CD95 and CD27. Every sorted population had a purity above 95%. Right away, PBMCs were isolated by Lymphoprep density gradient centrifugation and were stained directly, with no culture step. So that batch effects would be minimized, each experiment stained and sorted samples in pairs, pairing one healthy donor with one patient. The germline V gene (reference sequence) supplies CDR1 LNHDA and CDR2 SQIVND. CDR3 length: 15 amino acids, cysteine to phenylalanine. The kept DNA is CDR3 alone, 45 bases in frame from the first base. The junction shows trimming of 6 bases on V and 1 base on J, and the gene matches do not reach 5 bases of it.

The investigation overall reported the following: Because cDNA was sequenced instead of genomic DNA, activated cells with high expression could be over-represented, although the groups did not differ in activation or CD3 levels. The naive, central memory and regulatory TCRB repertoires appeared to resemble one another more closely among patients than among healthy donors. Fewer insertions and more nucleotide deletions at VDJ recombination sites were observed in patients with type 1 diabetes, implying thymic rearrangement abnormalities. Because the HLA sub-analyses included only small numbers of individuals, any influence of HLA type on TCRB rearrangement was left unresolved. A moderate but significant shortening of TCRB CDR3 length was observed in type 1 diabetes patients in all four CD4+ subsets. Shorter templates might have been favored by PCR, but patient and control samples were amplified and corrected together, so both groups would have been affected equally by any skew.

Sequencing input: naive CD4+ T cells from blood. This specimen's cell subset or site label, per the study, means: true naive CD4+ T cells. This chain joins TRBV19 to TRBJ2-2, with 7 bases in between that match TRBD2. The TCR sequence derives from a woman between 18 and 29 years old with type 1 diabetes. The CDR3 protein is CASRSLAVNTGELFF. The DNA sequence reads TGTGCCAGTAGATCTCTAGCGGTGAACACCGGGGAGCTGTTTTTT. The CDR3, completed at both ends by the reference TRBV19 and TRBJ2-2 genes, gives the full variable domain DGGITQSPKYLFRKEGQNVTLSCEQNLNHDAMYWYRQDPGQGLRLIYYSQIVNDFQKGDIAEGYSVSREKKESFPLTVTSAQKNPTAFYLCASRSLAVNTGELFFGEGSRLTVL.